One sample yielded the 10 T cell receptor beta chains listed below, sequenced in a study of cytomegalovirus exposure and HLA in healthy donors. Primers for the PCR totalled 60 Vbeta and 13 Jbeta. Sequencing used immunoSEQ multiplex PCR; TCRdb keeps in-frame clones, though not all of them. Of 200,000 to 250,000 clones listed, roughly 89% were seen once; the top ten hold more than 0.8%. Sequences were obtained from PBMCs. These TCRs come from a woman in her late teens or twenties in good health and CMV-seronegative.

This chain links TRBV10-1 with TRBJ2-1, with D perhaps TRBD2 (6 bases). Per the germline V gene, CDR1 is WNHNN and CDR2 is SYGVQD (reference sequence). V lost 2 bases to trimming and J lost 5 bases, with 13 bases between them. The length of the CDR3 is 15 residues. CDR3: CASSESLAKNNEQFF. CDR3 coding DNA: TGCGCCAGCAGTGAGAGTCTAGCGAAAAACAATGAGCAGTTCTTC.

The rearrangement joins TRBV6-1 to TRBJ2-7, with D maybe TRBD1 (5 bases). This CDR3 comprises 14 residues. Germline V gene data show CDR1 as MNHNS and CDR2 as SASEGT. V lost 8 bases and J lost 0, with 14 bases in between. The CDR3 nucleotides are TGTGCCAGCGAGAGTACAGGAATCTCCTACGAGCAGTACTTC. This encodes CASESTGISYEQYF.

The chain carries TRBV5-1 and TRBJ2-1, with TRBD1 matching 9 bases. The germline V gene has CDR1 SGHRS and CDR2 YFSETQ. V lost 4 bases, J lost 6 bases, and 17 bases stayed unmatched. The CDR3 loop spans 18 amino acids. The CDR3 bases are TGCGCCAGCAGCCAGTTCCGTATGGACAGGGGTATGCGCAATGAGCAGTTCTTC. Residues: CASSQFRMDRGMRNEQFF. The entire variable domain, with the rest obtained from reference TRBV5-1 and TRBJ2-1, is as follows: KAGVTQTPRYLIKTRGQQVTLSCSPISGHRSVSWYQQTPGQGLQFLFEYFSETQRNKGNFPGRFSGRQFSNSRSEMNVSTLELGDSALYLCASSQFRMDRGMRNEQFFGPGTRLTVL.

Concerning this clone: Germline and junction disagree at one end, which may indicate a read error. The chain combines TRBV6-6 with TRBJ2-7; TRBD1 might be the D (6 bases). From germline, CDR1 is MNHNY and CDR2 SVGAGI (reference sequence). The CDR3 spans 14 residues. The CDR3 is CASSYSRDIYEQYF. For the CDR3, the DNA is TGTGCCAGCAGCTACTCCCGGGACATATACGAGCAGTACTTC.

This clone came up a few times. The chain has TRBV4-3 and TRBJ2-3; D may be TRBD2 (5 bases). Deletions cut 4 bases from V and 0 bases from J, with 20 bases between. The CDR3 sequence is 18 residues long. CDR1 is LGHNA, CDR2 YSLEER, per germline. The DNA for the CDR3 is TGCGCCAGCAGCCGACAAGTGGGAGCCAGCGCCAGCACAGATACGCAGTATTTT. It encodes CASSRQVGASASTDTQYF.

The J gene is TRBJ1-1, the V gene TRBV9; D remains ambiguous. This CDR3 contains 14 residues. The V and J ends lost 2 bases and 4 bases respectively, with 12 bases between them. Germline V gives CDR1 SGDLS, CDR2 YYNGEE. CDR3: CASSVTGASTEAFF. CDR3 nucleotide sequence: TGTGCCAGCAGCGTTACCGGAGCCAGCACTGAAGCTTTCTTT.

The CDR3 DNA reads as TGTGCCTGGAGGCGGACAGGGCACACAGATACGCAGTATTTT. It specifies CAWRRTGHTDTQYF. The chain uses TRBV30 and TRBJ2-3; TRBD1 agrees at 8 bases. The V and J ends lost 3 bases and 2 bases, in that order; junction bases with no gene match: 4. This CDR3 contains 14 residues. Looked up from germline, CDR1 is GTSNPN and CDR2 is SVGIG (reference sequence). Full variable domain (missing parts from reference TRBV30 and TRBJ2-3): SQTIHQWPATLVQPVGSPLSLECTVEGTSNPNLYWYRQAAGRGLQLLFYSVGIGQISSEVPQNLSASRPQDRQFILSSKKLLLSDSGFYLCAWRRTGHTDTQYFGPGTRLTVL.

The CDR3 DNA reads as TGTGCCAGCAGGACATTCCGGAATGAAAAACTGTTTTTT. This translates into CASRTFRNEKLFF. This chain joins TRBV2 and TRBJ1-4; the D is unclear. The CDR3 is 13 amino acids. The germline CDR1 and CDR2 sequences are SNHLY and FYNNEI. The V end lost 6 bases, the J end lost 5 bases, and 10 bases lay between the germline ends.

The chain joins TRBV4-1 to TRBJ2-1, with 13 positions matching TRBD2. V dropped 2 bases and J dropped 4; count of bases not matched to a gene: 14. This CDR3 is 20 amino acids long. CDR1 is MGHRA, CDR2 YSYEKL, per germline. CDR3 bases: TGCGCCAGCAGCCAATTTAGCGGACTAGCGGGGGCCGCGAAATACAATGAGCAGTTCTTC. Translated: CASSQFSGLAGAAKYNEQFF.

The chain combines TRBV5-4 with TRBJ2-7; TRBD2 aligns across 11 bases. Germline V gene lookup returns CDR1 SGHNT and CDR2 YYREEE (reference sequence). The CDR3 runs to 16 residues. Trimming removed 4 bases from V and 1 base from J; junction bases left unmatched: 7. CDR3 loop: CASSHLTSGSSYEQYF. The DNA for the CDR3 is TGTGCCAGCAGCCATCTCACTAGCGGGAGTTCCTACGAGCAGTACTTC.